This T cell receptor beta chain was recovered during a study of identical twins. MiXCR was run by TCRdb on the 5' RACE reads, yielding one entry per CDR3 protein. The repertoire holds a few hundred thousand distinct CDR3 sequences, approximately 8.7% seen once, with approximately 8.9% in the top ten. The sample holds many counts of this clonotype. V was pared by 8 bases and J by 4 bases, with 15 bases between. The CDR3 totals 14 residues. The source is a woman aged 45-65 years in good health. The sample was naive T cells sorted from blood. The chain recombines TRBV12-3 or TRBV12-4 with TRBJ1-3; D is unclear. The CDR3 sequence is CASSEGWSGNTIYF. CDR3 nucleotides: TGTGCCAGCTCCGAGGGCTGGTCGGGAAACACCATATATTTT.